This section outlines one TCR beta chain sequence together with its context. Its antigen is currently unknown. These data are taken from a study of identical twins. General observations from the study: Insertions were fewer in abundant cord blood beta clonotypes, whereas memory repertoires showed none of this pattern.

TCRdb passed the 5' RACE reads through MiXCR, listing each CDR3 protein once. The sample contains 500,000 to 550,000 distinct CDR3 sequences, about a fifth of which appear only once. From germline, CDR1 is MNHEY and CDR2 SVGAGI. CDR3 length: 16 amino acids. Unmatched junction bases numbered 4, after V lost 0 bases and J lost 2 bases. These data are also associated with another study on yellow fever vaccine responses in identical twins.

V usage is TRBV6-5 and J usage is TRBJ2-3, with 8 bases matching TRBD2. The sequencing input was CD4+ T cells sorted from blood. This sequence originates from a woman aged 18 to 35 in good health. CDR3 sequence: CASSYSSGAFTDTQYF. DNA for the CDR3: TGTGCCAGCAGTTACTCTAGCGGGGCCTTCACAGATACGCAGTATTTT.